Listed below are T cell receptor beta chains from one sample, sequenced in a study of Graves' ophthalmopathy and Graves' hyperthyroidism. MiXCR was run by TCRdb on the multiplex PCR reads, yielding one entry per CDR3 protein. Seen here are 650,000 to 800,000 distinct CDR3 sequences, roughly two fifths observed once, and the top ten hold over 2.5%. The material sequenced was peripheral blood. These receptors were collected from an adult man with Graves' ophthalmopathy. Both conserved end residues are part of each CDR3. D genes are given only for firm matches. A clone size is listed for some rows: how often the clone was seen (once, few, many), or a class if it is expanded.

V: TRBV24-1
D: NA
J: TRBJ1-1
size: NA
CDR3: CAPNPVGTEAFF
DNA: TGTGCCCCCAACCCGGTAGGCACTGAAGCTTTCTTT

V: TRBV7-2
D: TRBD1
J: TRBJ2-7
size: NA
CDR3: CASSLEGGYGQYF
DNA: TGTGCCAGCAGCTTAGAAGGGGGCTACGGGCAGTACTTC

V: TRBV2
D: TRBD2
J: TRBJ2-7
size: NA
CDR3: CASSGTSGRSGELYF
DNA: TGTGCCAGCAGCGGGACTAGCGGGAGGTCTGGGGAGCTGTACTTC

V: TRBV14
D: TRBD1
J: TRBJ2-7
size: NA
CDR3: CASGPGQGAPEQYF
DNA: TGTGCCAGCGGACCGGGACAGGGGGCGCCTGAGCAGTACTTC

V: TRBV10-3
D: TRBD2
J: TRBJ2-7
size: NA
CDR3: CAIKSSGIGYEQYF
DNA: TGTGCCATCAAGTCTAGCGGGATCGGCTACGAGCAGTACTTC

V: TRBV25-1
D: NA
J: TRBJ2-7
size: many
CDR3: CASSEAAAQGYEQYF
DNA: TGTGCCAGCAGTGAGGCTGCGGCACAGGGCTACGAGCAGTACTTC

V: TRBV30
D: NA
J: TRBJ1-1
size: few
CDR3: CAWVTVNTEAFF
DNA: TGTGCCTGGGTCACCGTGAACACTGAAGCTTTCTTT

V: TRBV20-1
D: NA
J: TRBJ1-4
size: NA
CDR3: CSASRGVGGYEKLFF
DNA: TGCAGTGCTAGTAGAGGGGTAGGGGGATATGAAAAACTGTTTTTT

V: TRBV7-9
D: NA
J: TRBJ2-6
size: many
CDR3: CASTPRGRVSSGANVLTF
DNA: TGTGCCAGCACCCCTAGAGGGAGAGTCAGCTCTGGGGCCAACGTCCTGACTTTC

V: TRBV4-1
D: NA
J: TRBJ1-1
size: few
CDR3: CASSPREGTEAFF
DNA: TGCGCCAGCAGCCCCCGAGAGGGCACTGAAGCTTTCTTT